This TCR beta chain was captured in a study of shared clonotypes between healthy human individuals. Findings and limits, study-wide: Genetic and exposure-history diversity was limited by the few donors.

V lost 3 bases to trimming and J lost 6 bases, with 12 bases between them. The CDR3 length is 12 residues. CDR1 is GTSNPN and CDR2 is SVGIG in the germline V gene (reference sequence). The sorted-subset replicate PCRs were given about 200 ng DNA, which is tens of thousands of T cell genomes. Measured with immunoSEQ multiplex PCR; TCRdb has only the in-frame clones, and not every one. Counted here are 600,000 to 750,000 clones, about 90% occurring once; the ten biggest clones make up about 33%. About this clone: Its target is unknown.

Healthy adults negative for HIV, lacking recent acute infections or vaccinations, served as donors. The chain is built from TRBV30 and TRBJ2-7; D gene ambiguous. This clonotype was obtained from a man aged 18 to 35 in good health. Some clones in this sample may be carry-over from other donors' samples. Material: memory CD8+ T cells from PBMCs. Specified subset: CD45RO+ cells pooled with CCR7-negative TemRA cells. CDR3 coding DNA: TGTGCCTGGAGGGCTATGAGGCCCGAGCAGTACTTC. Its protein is CAWRAMRPEQYF.